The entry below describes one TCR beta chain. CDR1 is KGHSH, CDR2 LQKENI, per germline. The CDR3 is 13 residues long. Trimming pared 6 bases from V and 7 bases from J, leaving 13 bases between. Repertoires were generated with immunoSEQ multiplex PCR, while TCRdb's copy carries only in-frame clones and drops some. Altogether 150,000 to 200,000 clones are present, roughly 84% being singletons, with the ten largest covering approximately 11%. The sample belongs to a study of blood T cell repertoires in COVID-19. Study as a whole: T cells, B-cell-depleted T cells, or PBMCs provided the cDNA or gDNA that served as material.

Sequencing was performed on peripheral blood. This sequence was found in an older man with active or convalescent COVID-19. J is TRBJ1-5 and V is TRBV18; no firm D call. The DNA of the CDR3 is TGTGCCAGCTCCCCGGCGAGGGAACAGCCCCAGCATTTT. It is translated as CASSPAREQPQHF.